The 18 T cell receptor beta chains given below trace back to one sample, sequenced in a study of technical replicates of blood from a few donors. Sequencing used immunoSEQ multiplex PCR; TCRdb keeps in-frame clones, though not all of them. The sample lists about 59,000 clones; 97% were seen once. Sequencing input: T cells isolated from PBMCs. All receptors derive from a human donor in good health.

This chain joins TRBV4-2 and TRBJ2-7, with 8 bases fitting TRBD2. Trimming at V came to 0 bases and at J to 4 bases, leaving 8 bases not matched to a gene. Germline lookup yields CDR1 LGHNA and CDR2 YNFKEQ. The CDR3 contains 16 residues. The chain's CDR3 is CASSQESGLVGYEQYF. The CDR3 bases are TGTGCCAGCAGCCAAGAATCGGGACTAGTGGGGTACGAGCAGTACTTC.

The chain recombines TRBV6-1 with TRBJ1-3; D remains ambiguous. Germline V gene lookup returns CDR1 MNHNS and CDR2 SASEGT. V lost 10 bases, J lost 0 bases, and 13 bases lay in between. The CDR3 length is 14 residues. The CDR3 here is CATTRGGSGNTIYF. CDR3 coding DNA: TGTGCCACCACCCGGGGAGGCTCTGGAAACACCATATATTTT.

The V and J genes are TRBV5-1 and TRBJ1-3; D perhaps matches TRBD1 (5 bases). V was clipped by 0 bases and J by 3 bases, with 10 bases between them. The CDR3 runs 15 residues. CDR1 and CDR2 (germline): SGHRS, YFSETQ. CDR3 bases: TGCGCCAGCAGCTTGGATGGGGCAAATGGAAACACCATATATTTT. It codes for CASSLDGANGNTIYF.

V gene TRBV7-9 combines with J gene TRBJ2-1; the match to TRBD2 covers 9 bases. V lost 3 bases to trimming and J lost 5 bases; unmatched junction nucleotides: 2. The CDR3 has 14 residues. CDR1 is SEHNR, CDR2 FQNEAQ, per germline (reference sequence). CDR3 DNA sequence: TGTGCCAGCAGCTTTAAGCGGGAGGACAATGAGCAGTTCTTC. This gives the protein CASSFKREDNEQFF.

The V gene is TRBV28, the J gene TRBJ2-5, with 7 bases fitting TRBD1. This CDR3 comprises 17 residues. Trimming removed 5 bases from V and 4 bases from J; junction bases left unmatched: 16. The germline gives CDR1 MDHEN, CDR2 SYDVKM. For the CDR3, the DNA is TGTGCCAGCAGTCCGCCGACAGGGAAACGATTGGGAGAGACCCAGTACTTC. This encodes CASSPPTGKRLGETQYF.

This clone has only one observation. CDR3 DNA: TGCGCCACCAATAGCGGGAGCACAGATACGCAGTATTTT. The encoded protein is CATNSGSTDTQYF. The rearrangement links TRBV5-1 to TRBJ2-3, with TRBD2 identical over 7 bases. CDR3 size: 13 residues. The junction had 4 bases not matched to a gene; V was cut back by 9 bases and J by 0 bases. Germline V gene sequence: CDR1 SGHRS, CDR2 YFSETQ.

The chain couples TRBV5-5 to TRBJ2-1, with TRBD2 matching over 7 bases. The CDR3 length is 12 residues. The V segment lost 0 bases and the J segment 9 bases; nucleotides outside the gene matches: 0. The germline gives CDR1 SGHKS, CDR2 YYEKEE (reference sequence). CDR3 DNA sequence: TGTGCCAGCAGCTTGGGCGGGAGTGAGCAGTTCTTC. Translation: CASSLGGSEQFF.

This chain's CDR3 is CATSPTMTGAIYGYTF. The CDR3 region has the DNA TGTGCCACCAGTCCCACTATGACAGGGGCGATCTATGGCTACACCTTC. The chain carries TRBV15 and TRBJ1-2; 8 bases align to TRBD1. The trim removed 6 bases at V and 4 bases at J, leaving 13 bases unmatched. CDR1 is LNHNV, CDR2 YYDKDF, per germline (reference sequence). This CDR3 is 16 amino acids long.

The J gene is TRBJ2-3, the V gene TRBV2; 7 bases line up with TRBD1. After removal of 8 bases from V and 1 base from J, the junction contained 12 bases not matched to a gene. From germline, CDR1 is SNHLY and CDR2 FYNNEI. The CDR3 has 16 residues. CDR3 amino acids: CASSPQRDSGTDTQYF. The CDR3 DNA is TGTGCCAGCTCCCCCCAAAGGGACAGTGGCACAGATACGCAGTATTTT.

This chain joins TRBV14 and TRBJ1-5; perhaps TRBD1 as D (5 bases). Per germline, CDR1 SGHDN and CDR2 FVKESK. This CDR3 is 14 amino acids long. Trimming cost V 3 bases and J 2 bases, with 8 bases left between them. The CDR3: CASSHQGGNQPQHF. The CDR3 nucleotides are TGTGCCAGCAGCCACCAGGGCGGCAATCAGCCCCAGCATTTT.

The chain carries TRBV9 and TRBJ2-1; 7 bases map to TRBD2. The germline V gene encodes CDR1 SGDLS and CDR2 YYNGEE. The CDR3 runs 16 residues. V was clipped by 4 bases and J by 4 bases; unmatched bases: 11. The CDR3 region is CASSPQPAGWYNEQFF. CDR3 DNA sequence: TGTGCCAGCAGCCCCCAGCCAGCGGGGTGGTACAATGAGCAGTTCTTC.

This chain's CDR3 is CASSWQLQGGNTEAFF. The CDR3 bases are TGTGCCAGCAGCTGGCAACTCCAGGGGGGGAACACTGAAGCTTTCTTT. This chain uses TRBV11-2 with TRBJ1-1; 7 bases agree with TRBD1. The germline V gene encodes CDR1 SGHAT and CDR2 FQNNGV. Trimming cost V 4 bases and J 1 base; bases outside gene matches: 9. The CDR3 is 16 residues long.

V and J are TRBV29-1 and TRBJ1-4, with D possibly being TRBD1 (5 bases). The CDR3 has 14 amino acids. Germline V lookup: CDR1 SQVTM, CDR2 ANQGSEA. Trimming removed 7 bases from V and 2 bases from J, with 14 bases in between. CDR3 in amino acids: CSAIPTETNEKLFF. In nucleotides, the CDR3 is TGCAGCGCTATCCCGACAGAGACTAATGAAAAACTGTTTTTT.

The chain couples TRBV27 to TRBJ2-7, with D perhaps TRBD1 (5 bases). V lost 7 bases and J lost 3, with 10 bases in between. In germline, CDR1 is MNHEY, CDR2 SMNVEV (reference sequence). This CDR3 spans 12 amino acids. CDR3 amino acids: CASTSDSYEQYF. DNA for the CDR3: TGTGCCAGCACCTCTGACAGCTACGAGCAGTACTTC.

This chain uses TRBV29-1 with TRBJ2-7, with 7 bases aligning to TRBD2. The germline V gene encodes CDR1 SQVTM and CDR2 ANQGSEA. The CDR3 sequence is 17 residues long. V was clipped by 0 bases and J by 1 base; unmatched bases: 12. The CDR3 loop is CSVEDRLAEGSSYEQYF. CDR3 in DNA: TGCAGCGTTGAAGATCGCCTAGCGGAAGGCTCGTCCTACGAGCAGTACTTC.

The V call is TRBV29-1, the J call TRBJ2-7; TRBD2 matches 7 bases. CDR1 and CDR2 (germline): SQVTM, ANQGSEA. V was clipped by 4 bases and J by 2 bases; unmatched bases: 2. The CDR3 is 12 residues long. The CDR3 nucleotides are TGCAGCGTTGCGGGAGGACCCTACGAGCAGTACTTC. This codes for CSVAGGPYEQYF.

CDR3 region: CASSLAIIAGESYNEQFF. CDR3 coding DNA: TGTGCCAGCAGCTTAGCAATAATCGCGGGAGAATCCTACAATGAGCAGTTCTTC. V gene TRBV11-2 combines with J gene TRBJ2-1, with 7 bases that match TRBD2. The CDR3 is made up of 18 amino acids. The V segment lost 1 base and the J segment 1 base; nucleotides outside the gene matches: 10. CDR1 is SGHAT, CDR2 FQNNGV, per germline.

CDR3 loop: CASSFVDEQFF. The CDR3 nucleotides are TGTGCCAGCAGCTTTGTAGATGAGCAGTTCTTC. The chain combines TRBV5-4 with TRBJ2-1; the D is unclear. CDR3 length: 11 amino acids. V lost 2 bases and J 8 bases, leaving 5 bases between the germline ends. The germline gives CDR1 SGHNT, CDR2 YYREEE (reference sequence).